This entry concerns a single TCR beta chain. It lacks a known antigen. Base qualities are not recorded, but no much larger clone differs from it by a single base. Sequenced using an Illumina NovaSeq 6000. TCR cDNA was synthesized by 5'RACE template switching, which introduced a universal primer site and unique molecular identifiers. Priming for cDNA synthesis came from both the TCR alpha and TCR beta constant segments. Two PCR steps were used to amplify libraries, with sample barcodes and sequencing adapters being added in the second step. Libraries were sequenced on Illumina HiSeq 2500 (2x100 bp) or NovaSeq (2x150 bp). As for the authors' bioinformatics: Demultiplexing of reads and collapsing into UMI consensus sequences were performed with MIGEC, and V(D)J alignment was carried out with MiXCR. Using edgeR on replicate PBMC samples, clonotypes were called vaccine-responding if FDR was below 0.01 and the log2 fold change was above 5 up to day 15. Each bulk clonotype received a CD4 or CD8 identity based on whether the sequenced CD4 or CD8 repertoire contained that clonotype at higher abundance. In-frame beta chains were kept once TCRdb had trimmed the public reads at Q25 with fastp and called clones with MiXCR. All rows with the same CDR3 protein become a single entry with the most common DNA and genes. TCRdb's processing, not the study's, gives the V and J calls here. The sample includes 250,000 to 300,000 distinct CDR3 sequences, with about 5.2% observed a single time. Under 3.5% of the sample is in the top ten clones.

The data were obtained in a study of T cells after yellow fever vaccination (dated by TCRdb to the late 2010s). Looking at the study overall: The SMART-Seq v4 Ultra Low Input RNA kit was used to prepare libraries from fractions with low cell numbers. Blood was drawn at multiple timepoints before and after primary and secondary immunization, with bulk PBMC replicates and cell subsets isolated. To track T-cell clones before and after primary and booster YFV17D yellow fever vaccination, bulk TCR alpha and beta repertoires were sequenced longitudinally. Two healthy male donors made up the cohort, one aged 18 to 29 years and the other aged 30 to 40 years. Broad study findings and their caveats: Only two donors were included in the study, so the extent to which the findings can be generalized is limited. After the booster, most of the clones that had expanded following primary vaccination were detected again (just under 97% of CD4 and 80% to 90% of CD8), which suggests that memory was broadly maintained. A small fraction of clonotypes showed up in both the CD4 and CD8 compartments, probably as a result of convergent recombination. The secondary T-cell response was found to be weaker but faster than the primary response, with a peak reached on day 5 rather than on day 15. FACS-sorted repertoires could contain abundant contaminating clonotypes from the bulk population, so computational filtering was required.

Sample treatment or condition, as interpreted from the label and publication: live attenuated yellow fever vaccine strain. A standard Ficoll-Paque protocol was used to isolate PBMCs from peripheral blood. Dynabeads CD4 and CD8 positive selection kits were used to isolate the CD4 and CD8 T-cell fractions. RNA was extracted with TriZol from bulk PBMCs, CD4 and CD8 fractions, and dextramer-positive and dextramer-negative fractions. The sample here was CD4+ T cells sorted from PBMCs, taken on the day of the yellow fever booster vaccination. This sequence originates from a man younger than 35 who received the YFV17D yellow fever vaccine.

The CDR3 reads CASREAGRSNEQFF. The DNA reads TGTGCCAGCAGAGAGGCAGGGAGGAGCAATGAGCAGTTCTTC. The chain employs TRBV6-1 and TRBJ2-1; a weak D assignment points to TRBD2 (6 bases agree). From a lookup of the germline V gene, CDR1 and CDR2 are MNHNS and SASEGT. The CDR3 numbers 14 residues from cysteine through phenylalanine. Only CDR3 DNA is held: 42 bases, read in frame from base 1. V loses 6 bases, J loses 6 bases, and the germline ends lie 15 bases apart.